The 20 T cell receptor beta chains presented below share a single source sample, sequenced in a study of vaccination effects on CD4 cells after COVID-19. TCRdb keeps only in-frame clones here, not all; method: immunoSEQ multiplex PCR. The sample contains 25,000 to 30,000 clones, roughly 74% of which appear only once. For these receptors, no antigen is known. Ahead of sequencing, the ViraFEST assay grew antigen-specific CD4+ T cells using viral peptide pools. Investigators separated out CD4+ T cells once approximately 10 days of culture had passed. Everyone in the study got two shots of either the BNT162b2 or mRNA-1273 vaccine. Sequencing used CD4+ T cells from PBMCs cultured with HCoV-NL63 spike peptides, obtained after COVID-19 vaccination. Receptors were obtained from a human donor who received a COVID-19 vaccine.

The J gene is TRBJ2-3, the V gene TRBV18; unclear D gene. CDR1 is KGHSH, CDR2 LQKENI, per germline. Deletions cut 4 bases from V and 2 bases from J, with 13 bases between. The CDR3 runs to 15 residues. The CDR3 DNA follows: TGTGCCAGCTCACAAGAGATTGTGACCACAGATACGCAGTATTTT. Encoded protein: CASSQEIVTTDTQYF.

The chain links TRBV2 to TRBJ1-3, with TRBD1 matching 10 bases. V dropped 5 bases and J dropped 4; count of bases not matched to a gene: 8. Looked up from germline, CDR1 is SNHLY and CDR2 is FYNNEI. The CDR3 has 16 residues. CDR3 DNA sequence: TGTGCCAGCAGTCTTGAAGGACAGGGGGGGGGAAACACCATATATTTT. Translating it yields CASSLEGQGGGNTIYF.

DNA of the CDR3: TGTGCCAGCAGTTACAGGTCGGGACGACTTGAGAACACTGAAGCTTTCTTT. It is translated as CASSYRSGRLENTEAFF. The gene calls are TRBV6-2 or TRBV6-3 and TRBJ1-1; weak D call: TRBD1 (5 bases). This CDR3 has 17 amino acids. Germline V gives CDR1 MNHEY, CDR2 SVGEGT. V lost 2 bases, J lost 1 base, and 17 bases lay in between.

The V gene is TRBV6-5, the J gene TRBJ2-5; D remains unclear. CDR3 length equals 15 residues. V lost 0 bases and J lost 2, with 10 bases in between. Germline loops: CDR1 MNHEY, CDR2 SVGAGI. The CDR3 region is CASSYSPPPQETQYF. CDR3 bases: TGTGCCAGCAGTTACTCACCCCCCCCGCAAGAGACCCAGTACTTC.

This chain connects TRBV5-4 to TRBJ2-1; 8 bases are a match to TRBD2. The CDR3 totals 17 residues. V lost 0 bases to trimming and J lost 0 bases; unmatched junction nucleotides: 5. Germline V gene data show CDR1 as SGHNT and CDR2 as YYREEE (reference sequence). The CDR3 coding sequence is TGTGCCAGCAGCTTGGCTAGCGGGCGCAGCTCCTACAATGAGCAGTTCTTC. Its protein is CASSLASGRSSYNEQFF.

J is TRBJ2-3 and V is TRBV25-1; D is unresolved. Germline V gene lookup returns CDR1 MGHDK and CDR2 SYGVNS. The CDR3 runs to 13 residues. The V and J ends lost 9 bases and 2 bases respectively, with 12 bases between them. For the CDR3, the DNA is TGTGCCAGTAAGGACGGAAACACAGATACGCAGTATTTT. As protein: CASKDGNTDTQYF.

This clone was detected a few times. The chain employs TRBV6-1 and TRBJ1-6; D might be TRBD1 (6 bases). The CDR3 length is 16 residues. V gave up 3 bases and J gave up 7 bases, with 16 bases separating them. Germline V gene lookup returns CDR1 MNHNS and CDR2 SASEGT. The CDR3 nucleotides are TGTGCCAGCAGTGAGCCGCCGGGGGGCGGAAATTCACCCCTCCACTTT. Translating gives CASSEPPGGGNSPLHF.

This chain uses TRBV5-4 with TRBJ2-3; 8 bases line up with TRBD2. This CDR3 spans 16 amino acids. V was clipped by 4 bases and J by 6 bases; unmatched bases: 13. CDR1 and CDR2 (germline): SGHNT, YYREEE (reference sequence). CDR3 in amino acids: CASSLGLAPLSDTQYF. The CDR3, as DNA: TGTGCCAGCAGCCTCGGACTAGCTCCCCTGTCGGATACGCAGTATTTT.

This sequence joins TRBV4-1 and TRBJ2-5; D gene uncertain. Per germline, CDR1 MGHRA and CDR2 YSYEKL. V was clipped by 1 base and J by 3 bases, with 9 bases between them. The CDR3 contains 14 residues. CDR3 in amino acids: CASSQVASEETQYF. The DNA of the CDR3 is TGCGCCAGCAGCCAAGTGGCCTCCGAAGAGACCCAGTACTTC.

This sequence joins TRBV2 and TRBJ1-1; D call uncertain. The V gene lost 2 bases and the J gene lost 7 bases, with 8 bases spanning the gap. This CDR3 region has 12 residues. The germline V gene encodes CDR1 SNHLY and CDR2 FYNNEI. The DNA of the CDR3 is TGTGCCAGCAGTGAAATGAGGGTTGAAGCTTTCTTT. It translates to CASSEMRVEAFF.

This clone was picked up a small number of times. The chain employs TRBV6-6 and TRBJ1-2; D is uncertain. Trimming shortened V by 0 bases and J by 0 bases, and 11 bases separated the two germline ends. The CDR3 has 16 residues. The germline gives CDR1 MNHNY, CDR2 SVGAGI (reference sequence). The CDR3 is CASSYSMAQANYGYTF. CDR3 in DNA: TGTGCCAGCAGTTACTCGATGGCACAAGCTAACTATGGCTACACCTTC.

This clone was detected a few times. The CDR3, as DNA: TGTGCCAGCAGTGGTATTTTGGACAGGGCGAACTATGGCTACACCTTC. Translating gives CASSGILDRANYGYTF. The V gene is TRBV6-6, the J gene TRBJ1-2; 8 nucleotides align to TRBD1. The CDR3 has 16 amino acids. After removal of 5 bases from V and 2 bases from J, the junction contained 10 bases not matched to a gene. The germline V gene encodes CDR1 MNHNY and CDR2 SVGAGI (reference sequence).

This rearrangement joins TRBV30 to TRBJ1-2, with D hard to call. CDR1 GTSNPN and CDR2 SVGIG come from the germline V gene (reference sequence). Trimming stripped 1 base from V and 0 bases from J, with 6 bases between. CDR3 length: 13 residues. CDR3 bases: TGTGCCTGGAGTGACGGAGCTAACTATGGCTACACCTTC. Translation gives CAWSDGANYGYTF.

This clone was counted between two and nine times. The chain has TRBV10-1 and TRBJ2-7; TRBD1 aligns across 10 bases. The CDR3 spans 15 residues. In germline, CDR1 is WNHNN, CDR2 SYGVQD (reference sequence). V gave up 7 bases and J gave up 5 bases; unmatched junction bases: 11. CDR3: CASKKGQGITDEQYF. DNA for the CDR3: TGCGCCAGCAAGAAGGGACAGGGGATTACTGACGAGCAGTACTTC.

This chain uses TRBV5-1 with TRBJ2-3; D unresolved. Germline CDR1 reads SGHRS; CDR2 reads YFSETQ. V was clipped by 9 bases and J by 0 bases, with 11 bases between them. The CDR3 has 13 residues. CDR3 sequence reads: CATLRQSTDTQYF. CDR3 sequence (DNA): TGCGCCACCCTAAGGCAAAGCACAGATACGCAGTATTTT.

The table lists this clone with a few counts. The J gene is TRBJ2-7, the V gene TRBV14; 13 nucleotides agree with TRBD2. The junction had 6 bases not matched to a gene; V was cut back by 4 bases and J by 6 bases. The CDR3 has 15 amino acids. The germline CDR1 and CDR2 sequences are SGHDN and FVKESK. The chain's CDR3 is CASSPGLAGVTEQYF. DNA of the CDR3: TGTGCCAGCAGCCCCGGACTAGCGGGAGTTACCGAGCAGTACTTC.

This chain links TRBV12-3 or TRBV12-4 with TRBJ2-1; D is unclear. The CDR3 has 11 residues. Trimming pared 2 bases from V and 12 bases from J, leaving 8 bases between. This CDR3 reads CASSLYEMQFF. The CDR3 DNA follows: TGTGCCAGCAGTTTATACGAAATGCAGTTCTTC.

The chain couples TRBV5-6 to TRBJ1-2; possibly TRBD1 for D (5 bases). Trimming took 0 bases from V and 2 from J, leaving 14 bases between them. The germline V gene has CDR1 SGHDT and CDR2 YYEEEE. The CDR3 extends over 16 amino acids. Here the CDR3 DNA reads TGTGCCAGCAGCTTGGGGAAGCAGGGTTGGAACTATGGCTACACCTTC. This encodes CASSLGKQGWNYGYTF.

The V call is TRBV14, the J call TRBJ1-1; 7 bases are a match to TRBD1. J gave up 5 bases and V 4 bases, and 13 bases lay outside the gene matches. Germline CDR1 reads SGHDN; CDR2 reads FVKESK. CDR3 length: 16 residues. The CDR3 coding sequence is TGTGCCAGCAGCCCATACGTAGGGGGCGCTTGGACTGAAGCTTTCTTT. Translating it yields CASSPYVGGAWTEAFF.

This chain connects TRBV6-1 to TRBJ2-2; D is unclear. CDR3 size: 15 residues. The germline gives CDR1 MNHNS, CDR2 SASEGT. Deletions cut 3 bases from V and 0 bases from J, with 8 bases between. CDR3 sequence: CASSEYSSNTGELFF. DNA for the CDR3: TGTGCCAGCAGTGAGTACAGCTCGAACACCGGGGAGCTGTTTTTT.